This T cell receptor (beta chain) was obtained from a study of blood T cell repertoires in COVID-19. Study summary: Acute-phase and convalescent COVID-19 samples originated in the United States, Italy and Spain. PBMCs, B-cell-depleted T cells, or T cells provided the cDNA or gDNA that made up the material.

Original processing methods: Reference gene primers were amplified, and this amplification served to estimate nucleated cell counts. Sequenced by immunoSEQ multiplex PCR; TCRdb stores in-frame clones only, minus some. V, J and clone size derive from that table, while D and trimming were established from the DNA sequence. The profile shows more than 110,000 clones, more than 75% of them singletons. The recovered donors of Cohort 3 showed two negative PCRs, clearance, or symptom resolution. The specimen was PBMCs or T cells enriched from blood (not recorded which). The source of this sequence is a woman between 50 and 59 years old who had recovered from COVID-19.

CDR3 nucleotide sequence: TGTGCCAGCTCACCGGCTAGCGGGGGAAGCGGGGAGCTGTTTTTT. This encodes CASSPASGGSGELFF. The J gene is TRBJ2-2, the V gene TRBV18; TRBD2 aligns across 10 bases. The CDR3 has 15 amino acids. Per the germline V gene, CDR1 is KGHSH and CDR2 is LQKENI. V shed 3 bases and J 7 bases; nucleotides not matched to a gene: 5.